The 9 T cell receptor beta chains in this list originate from one sample, sequenced in a study of OX40 agonist ivuxolimab in advanced cancers. Libraries were prepared through the immunoSEQ multiplex PCR assay. TCRdb provides this immuneACCESS table in a form limited to in-frame rearrangements. Some clones are lacking; in checked studies, under half of them reflect an unresolved V gene, and why the rest are absent is not known. This sample holds approximately 47,000 clones; 81% were observed only once. The ten most abundant clones make up around 7.1% of the sample. This specimen was CD4+ or CD8+ T cells sorted from blood, taken in a trial of the OX40 agonist ivuxolimab. The receptors stem from an adult with an advanced solid tumor such as melanoma, head and neck, liver or kidney cancer.

The chain couples TRBV6-6 to TRBJ2-1, with TRBD2 identical over 7 bases. This CDR3 is built from 15 residues. Germline V gene lookup returns CDR1 MNHNY and CDR2 SVGAGI (reference sequence). The junction had 8 bases not matched to a gene; V was cut back by 6 bases and J by 3 bases. DNA of the CDR3: TGTGCCAGCAGCCGGGGGAGGGCAAACTACAATGAGCAGTTCTTC. Translated: CASSRGRANYNEQFF.

The chain recombines TRBV5-1 with TRBJ1-2; D is possibly TRBD1 (5 bases). V was clipped by 0 bases and J by 3 bases, with 12 bases between them. The CDR3 covers 15 residues. Germline V gene data show CDR1 as SGHRS and CDR2 as YFSETQ. The CDR3: CASSLERGHYYGYTF. In DNA, the CDR3 is TGCGCCAGCAGCTTGGAAAGGGGCCACTACTATGGCTACACCTTC.

CDR3 residues: CASRPGGIEQYF. The CDR3 DNA sequence: TGTGCCAGCAGGCCTGGGGGGATCGAGCAGTACTTC. This chain joins TRBV6-6 and TRBJ2-7, with a tentative D call TRBD2 (6 bases). Deletions cut 6 bases from V and 6 bases from J, with 12 bases between. Germline V lookup: CDR1 MNHNY, CDR2 SVGAGI (reference sequence). This CDR3 is built from 12 residues.

The V gene is TRBV5-4, the J gene TRBJ2-7, with D maybe TRBD2 (5 bases). The CDR3 sequence is 14 residues long. The ends were cut back, 1 base at V and 2 bases at J, with 10 bases in the middle. Germline loops: CDR1 SGHNT, CDR2 YYREEE (reference sequence). DNA of the CDR3: TGTGCCAGCAGCTTGCGGGCTAGCCCCTACGAGCAGTACTTC. This translates into CASSLRASPYEQYF.

This chain joins TRBV9 and TRBJ2-7; D not resolved. The CDR3 extends over 15 amino acids. V was cut by 1 base and J by 0 bases, with 11 bases left in between. Germline V gene data show CDR1 as SGDLS and CDR2 as YYNGEE. The CDR3 sequence: CASSVNEIPSYEQYF. In DNA, the CDR3 is TGTGCCAGCAGCGTAAACGAGATTCCCTCCTACGAGCAGTACTTC. The full variable domain, in which reference TRBV9 and TRBJ2-7 provide the parts outside the CDR3, is DSGVTQTPKHLITATGQRVTLRCSPRSGDLSVYWYQQSLDQGLQFLIQYYNGEERAKGNILERFSAQQFPDLHSELNLSSLELGDSALYFCASSVNEIPSYEQYFGPGTRLTVT.

V and J are TRBV9 and TRBJ1-3; the D gene is possibly TRBD1 (6 bases). The germline CDR1 and CDR2 sequences are SGDLS and YYNGEE. The CDR3 is 14 residues long. V gave up 8 bases and J gave up 4 bases, with 16 bases separating them. The CDR3 DNA follows: TGTGCCAGTGGATCAGGGGCAGGGGGAAACACCATATATTTT. It is translated as CASGSGAGGNTIYF. Variable domain in full (rest from reference TRBV9 and TRBJ1-3): DSGVTQTPKHLITATGQRVTLRCSPRSGDLSVYWYQQSLDQGLQFLIQYYNGEERAKGNILERFSAQQFPDLHSELNLSSLELGDSALYFCASGSGAGGNTIYFGEGSWLTVV.

The chain links TRBV15 to TRBJ1-2, with D hard to call. The V gene's germline CDR1 is LNHNV and CDR2 YYDKDF (reference sequence). The CDR3 has 15 residues. The V gene lost 0 bases and the J gene lost 4 bases, with 12 bases spanning the gap. CDR3 DNA sequence: TGTGCCACCAGCAGAGAAACACCCGGCCTCTATGGCTACACCTTC. Translation gives CATSRETPGLYGYTF.

The rearrangement joins TRBV6-4 to TRBJ1-2, with 7 nucleotides matching TRBD1. Germline CDR1 and CDR2: MRHNA and SNTAGT. The CDR3 extends over 15 amino acids. J gave up 4 bases and V 6 bases, and 11 bases lay outside the gene matches. The CDR3 loop reads CASSPREGASYGYTF. CDR3 bases: TGTGCCAGCAGCCCCCGGGAGGGGGCCTCCTATGGCTACACCTTC.

This chain uses TRBV5-1 with TRBJ1-1, with D maybe TRBD1 (5 bases). Germline values: CDR1 SGHRS, CDR2 YFSETQ. The length of the CDR3 is 14 residues. V lost 5 bases to trimming and J lost 5 bases, with 16 bases between them. The CDR3 DNA reads as TGCGCCAGCAGGGACATTACCGGCGGGACTGAAGCTTTCTTT. Protein product: CASRDITGGTEAFF.